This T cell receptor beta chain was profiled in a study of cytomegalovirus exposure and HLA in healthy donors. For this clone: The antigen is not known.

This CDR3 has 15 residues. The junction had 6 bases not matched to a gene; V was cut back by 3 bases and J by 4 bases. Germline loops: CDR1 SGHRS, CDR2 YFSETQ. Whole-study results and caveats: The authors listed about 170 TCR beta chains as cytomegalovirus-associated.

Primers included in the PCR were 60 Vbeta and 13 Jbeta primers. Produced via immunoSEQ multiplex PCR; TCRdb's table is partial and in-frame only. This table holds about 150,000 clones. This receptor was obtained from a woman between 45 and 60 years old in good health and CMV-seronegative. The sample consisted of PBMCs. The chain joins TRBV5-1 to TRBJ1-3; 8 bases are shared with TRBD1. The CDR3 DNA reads TGCGCCAGCAGCTCCTCAGGGGGCATAGGAAACACCATATATTTT. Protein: CASSSSGGIGNTIYF.